This entry lists 20 T cell receptor beta chains sequenced from one sample in a study of T cells in localized non-small cell lung cancer. Profiling relied on immunoSEQ multiplex PCR, and the TCRdb table lists in-frame clones only, not all of them. The sample shows roughly 77,000 clones, around 89% of them seen only once. Here the sequenced sample was peripheral blood, taken before any cancer treatment. These receptors were collected from a woman aged 40 to 75 with stage I squamous cell lung carcinoma.

This clone has only one observation. This chain connects TRBV27 to TRBJ2-5, with D tentatively TRBD2 (6 bases). Germline-derived CDR1 and CDR2 are MNHEY and SMNVEV (reference sequence). CDR3 length: 14 amino acids. Trimming took off 4 bases at V and 7 bases at J, with 16 bases between the two ends. The CDR3 sequence is CASSSSGRARTQYF. The CDR3 nucleotides are TGTGCCAGCAGTTCGTCCGGGAGAGCCAGGACCCAGTACTTC.

The chain employs TRBV10-3 and TRBJ2-3; TRBD2 aligns across 9 bases. The ends lost 10 bases at V and 1 base at J; junction bases unmatched: 9. Germline V gene data show CDR1 as ENHRY and CDR2 as SYGVKD. CDR3 length: 15 amino acids. CDR3 DNA sequence: TGTGCCACTCGAGATTTAGCGGGGGGCACAGATACGCAGTATTTT. Translating it yields CATRDLAGGTDTQYF.

This rearrangement joins TRBV5-1 to TRBJ2-7; 11 nucleotides match TRBD2. After removal of 0 bases from V and 7 bases from J, the junction contained 3 bases not matched to a gene. This CDR3 region has 14 residues. Germline V CDR1 and CDR2: SGHRS, YFSETQ. CDR3 loop: CASSLGLAGTEQYF. In DNA, the CDR3 is TGCGCCAGCAGCTTGGGACTAGCGGGGACTGAGCAGTACTTC.

This chain connects TRBV19 to TRBJ1-1; 7 bases align to TRBD1. The CDR3 runs to 14 residues. The J segment lost 5 bases and the V segment lost 6 bases, leaving 9 bases of the junction unmatched. Germline CDR1 LNHDA, CDR2 SQIVND (reference sequence). The CDR3 region has the DNA TGTGCCAGTAGGCGGACAGGTGAGGCAACTGAAGCTTTCTTT. Its protein product is CASRRTGEATEAFF.

This clone was detected once. This rearrangement joins TRBV6-6 to TRBJ1-4, with D hard to call. Germline CDR1 reads MNHNY; CDR2 reads SVGAGI (reference sequence). Trimming pared 7 bases from V and 6 bases from J, leaving 9 bases between. The CDR3 sequence is 12 residues long. The CDR3 here is CASMGSHEKLFF. The CDR3 DNA is TGTGCCAGCATGGGTTCCCATGAAAAACTGTTTTTT.

J is TRBJ2-7 and V is TRBV30, with D perhaps TRBD1 (5 bases). The V end lost 1 base, the J end lost 7 bases, and 14 bases lay between the germline ends. The CDR3 has 13 amino acids. Germline loops: CDR1 GTSNPN, CDR2 SVGIG (reference sequence). The CDR3 spells CAWSALQTGEQYF. In DNA form, the CDR3 reads TGTGCCTGGAGTGCCCTCCAAACAGGAGAGCAGTACTTC. The full variable domain, with the rest looked up from reference TRBV30 and TRBJ2-7, is SQTIHQWPATLVQPVGSPLSLECTVEGTSNPNLYWYRQAAGRGLQLLFYSVGIGQISSEVPQNLSASRPQDRQFILSSKKLLLSDSGFYLCAWSALQTGEQYFGPGTRLTVT.

V and J are TRBV18 and TRBJ1-1; D is undetermined. The CDR3 runs to 14 residues. V was cut by 3 bases and J by 1 base, with 9 bases left in between. Germline lookup yields CDR1 KGHSH and CDR2 LQKENI. CDR3 DNA sequence: TGTGCCAGCTCACCTGCACAGACGAACACTGAAGCTTTCTTT. Its protein product is CASSPAQTNTEAFF. Drawing the rest from reference TRBV18 and TRBJ1-1, the complete variable domain is NAGVMQNPRHLVRRRGQEARLRCSPMKGHSHVYWYRQLPEEGLKFMVYLQKENIIDESGMPKERFSAEFPKEGPSILRIQQVVRGDSAAYFCASSPAQTNTEAFFGQGTRLTVV.

The chain carries TRBV4-1 and TRBJ2-7; D possibly uses TRBD1 or TRBD2 (5 bases each). This CDR3 is built from 14 residues. The germline gives CDR1 MGHRA, CDR2 YSYEKL. V was shortened by 2 bases and J by 0 bases, with 8 bases between the two germline ends. The CDR3 nucleotides read TGCGCCAGCAGCCAACCGGGGCACTCCTACGAGCAGTACTTC. This codes for CASSQPGHSYEQYF.

This clone was recorded a few times. The chain is built from TRBV4-2 and TRBJ1-3, with a weak D call TRBD1 (6 bases). This CDR3 has 17 amino acids. Germline loops: CDR1 LGHNA, CDR2 YNFKEQ. The V end lost 1 base, the J end lost 0 bases, and 13 bases lay between the germline ends. The CDR3 DNA reads TGTGCCAGCAGCCAAGCACACGGGGGGCGCTCTGGAAACACCATATATTTT. Encoded protein: CASSQAHGGRSGNTIYF.

CDR3 nucleotides: TGTGCCAGCAGCCCCCCGGCAGGGACCTATAATTCACCCCTCCACTTT. Amino acid sequence: CASSPPAGTYNSPLHF. This chain connects TRBV11-2 to TRBJ1-6; D is perhaps TRBD1 (5 bases). Trimming pared 5 bases from V and 2 bases from J, leaving 13 bases between. The CDR3 has 16 amino acids. Germline CDR1 reads SGHAT; CDR2 reads FQNNGV.

The chain recombines TRBV25-1 with TRBJ2-3; D might be TRBD1 (5 bases). Germline V CDR1 and CDR2: MGHDK, SYGVNS. Trimming left V 7 bases short and J 6 bases short, with 8 bases between. This CDR3 has 11 residues. As DNA, the CDR3 is TGTGCCAGCAAAGGGGCCGATACGCAGTATTTT. Translation: CASKGADTQYF.

The chain has TRBV29-1 and TRBJ2-5; D may correspond to TRBD1 or TRBD2 (5 bases each). This CDR3 contains 12 residues. V lost 6 bases, J lost 4 bases, and 12 bases lay in between. The germline CDR1 and CDR2 sequences are SQVTM and ANQGSEA. CDR3 nucleotides: TGCAGCGTACCGAGGGGTGGAGAGACCCAGTACTTC. Protein sequence: CSVPRGGETQYF.

In nucleotides, the CDR3 is TGTGCCACCAGCCGGGACAGGGATTCCTACGAGCAGTACTTC. Protein sequence: CATSRDRDSYEQYF. The chain carries TRBV15 and TRBJ2-7; TRBD1 agrees at 9 bases. Germline loops: CDR1 LNHNV, CDR2 YYDKDF (reference sequence). Losses at the gene ends were 5 bases for V and 1 base for J; bases not matched to a gene: 3. CDR3 size: 14 residues.

The chain uses TRBV30 and TRBJ1-2, with D maybe TRBD1 (6 bases). V dropped 0 bases and J dropped 2 bases, with 19 bases sitting between them. Germline V gene sequence: CDR1 GTSNPN, CDR2 SVGIG (reference sequence). This CDR3 comprises 17 residues. In DNA form, the CDR3 reads TGTGCCTGGAGTGTACTTCCTGGCCAGGGGAGCAACTATGGCTACACCTTC. Translating it yields CAWSVLPGQGSNYGYTF.

The chain employs TRBV18 and TRBJ1-2; TRBD1 matches 10 bases. Germline V lookup: CDR1 KGHSH, CDR2 LQKENI. The CDR3 sequence is 14 residues long. Germline trimming cut 5 bases from V and 4 bases from J; bases unmatched to any gene: 4. CDR3 in amino acids: CASSGTGATYGYTF. CDR3 nucleotide sequence: TGTGCCAGCTCAGGGACAGGGGCCACCTATGGCTACACCTTC.

This clone was seen a single time. The chain is built from TRBV6-5 and TRBJ2-2; D unclear. The CDR3 extends over 13 amino acids. V was clipped by 10 bases and J by 3 bases, with 12 bases between them. Germline V gene sequence: CDR1 MNHEY, CDR2 SVGAGI. The CDR3 nucleotides are TGTGCCACCCACAGAACAGACACCGGGGAGCTGTTTTTT. Amino acids: CATHRTDTGELFF.

The genes are TRBV30 and TRBJ1-1; D remains ambiguous. Trimming removed 3 bases from V and 0 bases from J, with 5 bases in between. The CDR3 is made up of 12 amino acids. Looked up from germline, CDR1 is GTSNPN and CDR2 is SVGIG (reference sequence). The CDR3 bases are TGTGCCTGGAGGGTCTTGAACACTGAAGCTTTCTTT. Translation gives CAWRVLNTEAFF.

V and J are TRBV2 and TRBJ1-5; possibly TRBD1 for D (6 bases). V was trimmed by 7 bases and J by 4 bases, leaving 17 bases between them. The CDR3 loop spans 15 amino acids. Germline assignment: CDR1 SNHLY and CDR2 FYNNEI. The CDR3: CASKVAGALNQPQHF. Here the CDR3 DNA reads TGTGCCAGCAAGGTGGCAGGGGCTCTTAATCAGCCCCAGCATTTT.

The rearrangement uses TRBV19 and TRBJ2-2; D unclear. With 10 bases removed from V and 3 bases from J, the gap between germline ends came to 15 bases. CDR1 LNHDA and CDR2 SQIVND come from the germline V gene (reference sequence). The CDR3 is made up of 14 amino acids. The CDR3 reads CANMGIRDTGELFF. The CDR3 DNA is TGTGCCAATATGGGGATAAGAGACACCGGGGAGCTGTTTTTT. Based on the CDR3 plus reference TRBV19 and TRBJ2-2, the full variable domain is DGGITQSPKYLFRKEGQNVTLSCEQNLNHDAMYWYRQDPGQGLRLIYYSQIVNDFQKGDIAEGYSVSREKKESFPLTVTSAQKNPTAFYLCANMGIRDTGELFFGEGSRLTVL.

The J gene is TRBJ1-2, the V gene TRBV5-1; possibly TRBD1 for D (6 bases). The CDR3 covers 13 residues. Germline V lookup: CDR1 SGHRS, CDR2 YFSETQ. Deletions cut 1 base from V and 12 bases from J, with 16 bases between. The CDR3 DNA reads TGCGCCAGCAGCTTGTCCGGGACAACTCGGAACACCTTC. Its protein is CASSLSGTTRNTF.